This passage covers 27 T cell receptor beta chains from one sample sequenced in a study of blood T cells in healthy people across ages. The use of a sample-barcoded 5' primer and a J-beta primer mix characterized a second PCR of roughly 6 to 11 cycles. MiXCR, run by TCRdb on the 5' RACE reads, gives a single entry per CDR3 protein. The sample carries about 780,000 distinct CDR3 sequences, more than 25% recorded once. This sample was also put to use in a study of T cells of mothers and their children.

The sample was blood. The receptors were sampled from a boy aged 5-17 years in good health.

A few counts support this clonotype. J is TRBJ2-5 and V is TRBV5-1, with D possibly being TRBD2 (6 bases). Germline CDR1 and CDR2: SGHRS and YFSETQ. Trimming stripped 0 bases from V and 4 bases from J, with 16 bases between. There are 16 residues in the CDR3. The CDR3 nucleotides are TGCGCCAGCAGCTTGGTGTTGCCGGAGGGGACAGAGACCCAGTACTTC. Amino acid sequence: CASSLVLPEGTETQYF. The entire variable domain, with the rest obtained from reference TRBV5-1 and TRBJ2-5, is as follows: KAGVTQTPRYLIKTRGQQVTLSCSPISGHRSVSWYQQTPGQGLQFLFEYFSETQRNKGNFPGRFSGRQFSNSRSEMNVSTLELGDSALYLCASSLVLPEGTETQYFGPGTRLLVL.

The V and J genes are TRBV4-2 and TRBJ2-3; D may be TRBD2 (6 bases). Trimming removed 4 bases at V and 4 bases at J, with 15 bases between. The CDR3 covers 15 residues. Germline CDR1 is LGHNA and CDR2 is YNFKEQ. CDR3 bases: TGTGCCAGCAGCCGGGACTCGAAAAGGGCAGATACGCAGTATTTT. It specifies CASSRDSKRADTQYF.

This clonotype has just a few counts. This chain connects TRBV5-1 to TRBJ2-1, with D maybe TRBD1 (6 bases). V lost 4 bases, J lost 5 bases, and 13 bases lay in between. The CDR3 contains 14 residues. From germline, CDR1 is SGHRS and CDR2 YFSETQ. The CDR3 nucleotides read TGCGCCAGCAGCGCACAGGGACCCAACAATGAGCAGTTCTTC. It specifies CASSAQGPNNEQFF.

This chain joins TRBV13 and TRBJ2-3; a possible D gene is TRBD2 (5 bases). V lost 5 bases to trimming and J lost 3 bases, with 9 bases between them. CDR3 length: 13 amino acids. Looked up from germline, CDR1 is PRHDT and CDR2 is FYEKMQ (reference sequence). In nucleotides, the CDR3 is TGTGCCAGCAGCGTTCCGGGGACAGATACGCAGTATTTT. Its translation: CASSVPGTDTQYF.

The chain is built from TRBV4-1 and TRBJ1-5, with no clear D. Trimming took off 4 bases at V and 4 bases at J, with 17 bases between the two ends. The CDR3 sequence is 16 residues long. CDR1 is MGHRA and CDR2 is YSYEKL in the germline V gene. The CDR3: CASSRFWTQDNQPQHF. The CDR3 DNA reads as TGCGCCAGCAGCCGATTTTGGACTCAAGATAATCAGCCCCAGCATTTT.

The J gene is TRBJ2-3, the V gene TRBV10-3; unclear D gene. The CDR3 is 14 amino acids. The germline CDR1 and CDR2 sequences are ENHRY and SYGVKD. Trimming left V 2 bases short and J 4 bases short, with 10 bases between. The CDR3 sequence is CAISEGQVADTQYF. DNA of the CDR3: TGTGCCATCAGTGAGGGGCAGGTTGCAGATACGCAGTATTTT.

This clonotype was counted only a few times. The chain is built from TRBV9 and TRBJ2-1; D is unclear. This CDR3 has 13 amino acids. Trimming removed 0 bases from V and 6 bases from J, with 7 bases in between. The V gene's germline CDR1 is SGDLS and CDR2 YYNGEE. The CDR3 sequence: CASSVEVSNEQFF. In DNA, the CDR3 is TGTGCCAGCAGCGTAGAGGTCAGCAATGAGCAGTTCTTC.

The table lists this clonotype with a few counts. The rearrangement uses TRBV20-1 and TRBJ2-4, with D unresolved. The V and J ends lost 3 bases and 0 bases respectively, with 6 bases between them. The CDR3 covers 13 residues. The germline CDR1 and CDR2 sequences are DFQATT and SNEGSKA (reference sequence). The chain's CDR3 is CSARGLAKNIQYF. The CDR3, as DNA: TGCAGTGCTAGGGGATTAGCCAAAAACATTCAGTACTTC.

This clonotype has just a few counts. The rearrangement joins TRBV11-2 to TRBJ1-2, with 9 nucleotides matching TRBD1. In germline, CDR1 is SGHAT, CDR2 FQNNGV. The ends lost 3 bases at V and 7 bases at J; junction bases unmatched: 9. The CDR3 loop spans 15 amino acids. The CDR3 reads CASSFHRDRVPGYTF. CDR3 bases: TGTGCCAGCAGCTTTCACCGGGACAGGGTTCCTGGCTACACCTTC.

The V call is TRBV24-1, the J call TRBJ2-3; TRBD1 aligns across 7 bases. With V trimmed by 3 bases and J by 2 bases, 4 bases remained unmatched. This CDR3 contains 15 residues. Germline loops: CDR1 KGHDR, CDR2 SFDVKD. The CDR3 reads CATSDRDSYTDTQYF. CDR3 nucleotide sequence: TGTGCCACCAGTGATCGGGACAGCTACACAGATACGCAGTATTTT.

At least ten counts were recorded for this clonotype. V gene TRBV7-9 combines with J gene TRBJ2-1; the D gene is possibly TRBD1 (6 bases). This CDR3 has 14 residues. Per the germline V gene, CDR1 is SEHNR and CDR2 is FQNEAQ (reference sequence). The ends were cut back, 3 bases at V and 2 bases at J, with 8 bases in the middle. Here the CDR3 DNA reads TGTGCCAGCAGCTTTGGGGGCGCCTACAATGAGCAGTTCTTC. Protein product: CASSFGGAYNEQFF.

A few counts support this clonotype. V is TRBV14 and J is TRBJ1-2, with D maybe TRBD1 (6 bases). Germline CDR1 and CDR2: SGHDN and FVKESK. This CDR3 has 15 amino acids. Trimming took off 0 bases at V and 6 bases at J, with 14 bases between the two ends. This CDR3 is CASSQEQGFYHGYTF. The CDR3, as DNA: TGTGCCAGCAGCCAAGAACAGGGTTTTTACCATGGCTACACCTTC. The full variable domain, with the rest looked up from reference TRBV14 and TRBJ1-2, is EAGVTQFPSHSVIEKGQTVTLRCDPISGHDNLYWYRRVMGKEIKFLLHFVKESKQDESGMPNNRFLAERTGGTYSTLKVQPAELEDSGVYFCASSQEQGFYHGYTFGSGTRLTVV.

The rearrangement uses TRBV12-3 or TRBV12-4 and TRBJ1-2; D not resolved. The V end was cut by 6 bases, the J end by 1 base, with 6 bases between. This CDR3 contains 12 residues. DNA for the CDR3: TGTGCCAGCAGCCTATTTAACTATGGCTACACCTTC. Translated, it gives CASSLFNYGYTF.

This clonotype has just a few counts. This chain links TRBV12-3 or TRBV12-4 with TRBJ2-1; D is unresolved. V lost 6 bases and J lost 8, with 17 bases in between. The CDR3 covers 14 residues. The CDR3 bases are TGTGCCAGCAGCCGGACGGACGCCGGGCATGAGCAGTTCTTC. Encoded protein: CASSRTDAGHEQFF.

This clonotype was seen only a few times. J is TRBJ2-2 and V is TRBV3-1; 12 nucleotides match TRBD2. Looked up from germline, CDR1 is LGHDT and CDR2 is YNNKEL (reference sequence). The junction had 7 bases not matched to a gene; V was cut back by 1 base and J by 4 bases. This CDR3 spans 18 amino acids. The CDR3: CASSQVPGLAGSTGELFF. The CDR3 coding sequence is TGTGCCAGCAGCCAAGTACCCGGACTAGCGGGGAGCACCGGGGAGCTGTTTTTT. Full variable domain (outside the CDR3, taken from reference TRBV3-1 and TRBJ2-2): DTAVSQTPKYLVTQMGNDKSIKCEQNLGHDTMYWYKQDSKKFLKIMFSYNNKELIINETVPNRFSPKSPDKAHLNLHINSLELGDSAVYFCASSQVPGLAGSTGELFFGEGSRLTVL.

Comment on this clonotype: A much larger clone is a single base away; this may be a read error. This chain uses TRBV7-6 with TRBJ2-1, with D tentatively TRBD1 (5 bases). CDR1 is SGHVS and CDR2 is FNYEAQ in the germline V gene. The V gene lost 5 bases and the J gene lost 7 bases, with 18 bases spanning the gap. The length of the CDR3 is 15 residues. Here the CDR3 DNA reads TGTGCCAGCAGCCCAACCCACGCCGCAGGGAATGAGCAGTTCTTC. Translated: CASSPTHAAGNEQFF.

J is TRBJ2-5 and V is TRBV18; D gene unclear. Trimming took 3 bases from V and 1 from J, leaving 9 bases between them. Germline values: CDR1 KGHSH, CDR2 LQKENI. The CDR3 covers 14 residues. CDR3 bases: TGTGCCAGCTCACCCCCCGAGGCCCAAGAGACCCAGTACTTC. This codes for CASSPPEAQETQYF.

A few counts support this clonotype. This rearrangement joins TRBV20-1 to TRBJ2-3; the D gene could be TRBD1 or TRBD2 (5 bases each). The CDR3 has 13 amino acids. The germline V gene has CDR1 DFQATT and CDR2 SNEGSKA (reference sequence). V was trimmed by 6 bases and J by 10 bases, leaving 20 bases between them. CDR3: CSALPGLARAQYF. For the CDR3, the DNA is TGCAGTGCACTACCGGGGCTAGCTAGGGCGCAGTATTTT.

This rearrangement joins TRBV9 to TRBJ2-5; 11 bases match TRBD1. The J call could be wrong; TRBJ2-7 is a better fit for the DNA end. Germline V gives CDR1 SGDLS, CDR2 YYNGEE. The CDR3 loop spans 16 amino acids. The CDR3 sequence: CASSVEGTGGWYEQYF. CDR3 coding DNA: TGTGCCAGCAGCGTAGAAGGGACAGGGGGATGGTACGAGCAGTACTTC.

This chain links TRBV3-1 with TRBJ2-5, with D tentatively TRBD1 (5 bases). CDR1 is LGHDT and CDR2 is YNNKEL in the germline V gene (reference sequence). The CDR3 has 16 amino acids. V lost 1 base and J lost 0, with 12 bases in between. In DNA, the CDR3 is TGTGCCAGCAGCCAAGGAGACAGAACGTACCAAGAGACCCAGTACTTC. Residues: CASSQGDRTYQETQYF.

Only a few counts were recorded for this clonotype. The CDR3, as DNA: TGTGCCACCAGCAGAGGAGGAGAAACTTACATGAACACTGAAGCTTTCTTT. Its translation: CATSRGGETYMNTEAFF. The chain employs TRBV15 and TRBJ1-1; D is unclear. This CDR3 is 17 amino acids long. V lost 1 base and J lost 0, with 15 bases in between. Germline CDR1 is LNHNV and CDR2 is YYDKDF (reference sequence).

The chain employs TRBV27 and TRBJ1-2, with D tentatively TRBD1 (6 bases). The CDR3 length is 14 residues. Germline V gives CDR1 MNHEY, CDR2 SMNVEV (reference sequence). V was cut by 5 bases and J by 8 bases, with 18 bases left in between. The CDR3 nucleotides are TGTGCCAGCAGTCCCGCAGGGGTGGCGCGCGGCTACACCTTC. Protein product: CASSPAGVARGYTF.

This clonotype was detected many times. V is TRBV15 and J is TRBJ2-7, with D unresolved. CDR1 LNHNV and CDR2 YYDKDF come from the germline V gene (reference sequence). Trimming left V 1 base short and J 0 bases short, with 10 bases between. The CDR3 sequence is 15 residues long. CDR3 region: CATSRVRKSSYEQYF. CDR3 coding DNA: TGTGCCACCAGCAGAGTGAGGAAGAGCTCCTACGAGCAGTACTTC.

V and J are TRBV4-2 and TRBJ1-3; TRBD1 matches at 9 bases. Germline assignment: CDR1 LGHNA and CDR2 YNFKEQ. V shed 1 base, J shed 6 bases, and the junction held 7 bases outside the gene matches. CDR3 length equals 16 residues. The CDR3 nucleotides are TGTGCCAGCAGCCAAGCCCTGGGACAGGGAGAAAACACCATATATTTT. This translates into CASSQALGQGENTIYF.

This clonotype occurred a few times. The chain combines TRBV5-5 with TRBJ2-5; tentatively, D is TRBD1 (7 bases). Looked up from germline, CDR1 is SGHKS and CDR2 is YYEKEE (reference sequence). The CDR3 has 12 residues. Trimming took off 4 bases at V and 7 bases at J, with 11 bases between the two ends. CDR3 sequence: CASSLQGGTQYF. The CDR3 DNA reads as TGTGCCAGCAGCCTCCAGGGGGGGACCCAGTACTTC.

The table lists this clonotype with a few counts. The rearrangement joins TRBV14 to TRBJ2-5; 12 bases agree with TRBD2. Looked up from germline, CDR1 is SGHDN and CDR2 is FVKESK. V lost 4 bases to trimming and J lost 5 bases; unmatched junction nucleotides: 8. The CDR3 loop spans 16 amino acids. The CDR3 sequence: CASSRLAGDIRETQYF. CDR3 bases: TGTGCCAGCAGCCGACTAGCGGGGGACATCCGGGAGACCCAGTACTTC.

The CDR3 coding sequence is TGTGCCAGCAATATCCCCGGGATCAATTCCGAGCAGTACTTC. It specifies CASNIPGINSEQYF. The chain joins TRBV28 to TRBJ2-7; possibly TRBD2 for D (5 bases). The V and J ends lost 7 bases and 6 bases respectively, with 19 bases between them. Germline lookup yields CDR1 MDHEN and CDR2 SYDVKM. The CDR3 is 14 amino acids.